Shown below are 2 T cell receptor beta chains from a single sample sequenced in a study of blood T cell repertoires in COVID-19. Method: immunoSEQ multiplex PCR; TCRdb's copy keeps in-frame clones and lacks some. Seen here are approximately 200,000 clones, roughly 77% observed once, and the top ten hold 10% to 15%. Sequenced material: peripheral blood. Every receptor here comes from an elderly woman with COVID-19, enrolled during active disease.

This clone was detected once. V usage is TRBV3-1 (or the pseudogene TRBV3-2) and J usage is TRBJ1-2; possibly TRBD1 for D (6 bases). CDR1 LGHDT and CDR2 YNNKEL come from the germline V gene (reference sequence). CDR3 length equals 14 residues. The ends were cut back, 2 bases at V and 1 base at J, with 8 bases in the middle. The CDR3 DNA follows: TGTGCCAGCAGCCAACAGGGGATTAACTATGGCTACACCTTC. Translation: CASSQQGINYGYTF.

This chain uses TRBV3-1 (or the pseudogene TRBV3-2) with TRBJ2-7; 7 nucleotides agree with TRBD2. This CDR3 has 15 residues. Germline V gene data show CDR1 as LGHDT and CDR2 as YNNKEL (reference sequence). The V segment lost 0 bases and the J segment 2 bases; nucleotides outside the gene matches: 4. CDR3 nucleotides: TGTGCCAGCAGCCAAGAGGCCCTAGCGGCCTACGAGCAGTACTTC. This gives the protein CASSQEALAAYEQYF.